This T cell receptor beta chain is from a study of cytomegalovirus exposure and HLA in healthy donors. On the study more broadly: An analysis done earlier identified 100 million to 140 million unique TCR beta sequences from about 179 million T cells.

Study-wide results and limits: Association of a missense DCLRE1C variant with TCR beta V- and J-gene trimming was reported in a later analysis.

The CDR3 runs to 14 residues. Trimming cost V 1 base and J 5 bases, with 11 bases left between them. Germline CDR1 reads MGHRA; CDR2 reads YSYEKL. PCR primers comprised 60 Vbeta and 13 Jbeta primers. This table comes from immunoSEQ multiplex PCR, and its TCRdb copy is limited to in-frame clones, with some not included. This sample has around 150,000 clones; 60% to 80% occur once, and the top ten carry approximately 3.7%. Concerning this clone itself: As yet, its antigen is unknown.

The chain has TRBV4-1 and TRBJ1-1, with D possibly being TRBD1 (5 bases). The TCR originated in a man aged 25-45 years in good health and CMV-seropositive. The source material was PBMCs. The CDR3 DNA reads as TGCGCCAGCAGCCAAGGATGGGGCCGTACTGAAGCTTTCTTT. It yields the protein CASSQGWGRTEAFF.